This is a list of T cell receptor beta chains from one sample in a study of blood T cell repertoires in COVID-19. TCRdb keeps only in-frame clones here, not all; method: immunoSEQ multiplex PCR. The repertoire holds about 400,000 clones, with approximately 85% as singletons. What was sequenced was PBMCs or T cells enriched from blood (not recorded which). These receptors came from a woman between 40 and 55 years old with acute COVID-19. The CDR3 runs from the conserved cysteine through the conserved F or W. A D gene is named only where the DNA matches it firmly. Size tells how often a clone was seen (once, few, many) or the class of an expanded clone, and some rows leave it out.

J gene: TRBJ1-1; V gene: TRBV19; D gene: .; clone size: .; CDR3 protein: CASLTGFSEAFF; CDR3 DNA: TGTGCCAGTCTCACAGGGTTTTCTGAAGCTTTCTTT
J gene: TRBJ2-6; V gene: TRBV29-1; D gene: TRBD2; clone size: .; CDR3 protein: CSVWTSGLAGANVLTF; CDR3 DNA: TGCAGCGTCTGGACTAGCGGCCTGGCTGGGGCCAACGTCCTGACTTTC
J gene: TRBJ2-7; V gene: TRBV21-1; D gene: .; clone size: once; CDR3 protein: CASSKSVTFSYEQYF; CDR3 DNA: TGTGCCAGCAGCAAATCGGTAACCTTCTCCTACGAGCAGTACTTC
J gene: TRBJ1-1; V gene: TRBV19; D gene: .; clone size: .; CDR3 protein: CASSIDGQMNTEAFF; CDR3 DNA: TGTGCCAGTAGTATAGACGGACAGATGAACACTGAAGCTTTCTTT
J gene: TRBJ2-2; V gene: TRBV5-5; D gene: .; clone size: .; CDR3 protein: CASRLGGPNTGELFF; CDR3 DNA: TGTGCCAGCAGGCTGGGGGGACCGAACACCGGGGAGCTGTTTTTT
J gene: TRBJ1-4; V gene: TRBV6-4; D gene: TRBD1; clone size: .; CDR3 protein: CATTGQDCEKLFF; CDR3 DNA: TGTGCCACAACCGGACAGGATTGTGAAAAACTGTTTTTT
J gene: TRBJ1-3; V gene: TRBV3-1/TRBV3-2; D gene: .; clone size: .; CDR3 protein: CASSQDRGSGNTIYF; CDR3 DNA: TGTGCCAGCAGCCAAGACAGAGGATCTGGAAACACCATATATTTT
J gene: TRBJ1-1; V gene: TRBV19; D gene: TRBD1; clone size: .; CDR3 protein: CASSKRDRGGTEAFF; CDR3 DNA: TGTGCCAGTAGTAAACGGGACAGGGGAGGCACTGAAGCTTTCTTT
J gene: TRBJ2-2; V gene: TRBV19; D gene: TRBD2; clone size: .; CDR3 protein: CASSSSGGRNTGELFF; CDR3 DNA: TGTGCCAGTTCTTCTAGCGGGGGCCGGAACACCGGGGAGCTGTTTTTT
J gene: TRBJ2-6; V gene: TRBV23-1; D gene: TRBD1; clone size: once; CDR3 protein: CASSQSAGTGRPGANVLTF; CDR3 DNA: TGCGCCAGCAGTCAATCTGCCGGGACAGGGAGGCCTGGGGCCAACGTCCTGACTTTC
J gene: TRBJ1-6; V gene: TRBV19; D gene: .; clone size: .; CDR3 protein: CASTDRQNSPLHF; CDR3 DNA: TGTGCCAGTACCGACAGGCAAAATTCACCCCTCCACTTT
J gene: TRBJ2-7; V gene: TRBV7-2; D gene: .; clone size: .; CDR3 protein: CASSLRGGYEQYF; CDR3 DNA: TGTGCCAGCAGCTTGAGGGGGGGCTACGAGCAGTACTTC
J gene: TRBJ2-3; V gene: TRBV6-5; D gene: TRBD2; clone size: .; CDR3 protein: CASSYLAGGADTQYF; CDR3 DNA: TGTGCCAGCAGTTATTTAGCGGGGGGAGCAGATACGCAGTATTTT
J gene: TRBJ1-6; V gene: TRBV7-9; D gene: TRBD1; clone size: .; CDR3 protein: CASSFDRGDSPLHF; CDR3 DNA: TGTGCCAGCAGCTTCGACAGGGGGGATTCACCCCTCCACTTT
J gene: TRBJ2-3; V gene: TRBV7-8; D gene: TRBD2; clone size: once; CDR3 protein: CASSLLPGGGTDTQYF; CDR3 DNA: TGTGCCAGCAGCTTATTGCCCGGCGGGGGAACAGATACGCAGTATTTT
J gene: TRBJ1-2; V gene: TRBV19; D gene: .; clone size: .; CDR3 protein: CASSIGRQAAYGYTF; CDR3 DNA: TGTGCCAGTAGTATAGGGCGCCAGGCTGCCTATGGCTACACCTTC
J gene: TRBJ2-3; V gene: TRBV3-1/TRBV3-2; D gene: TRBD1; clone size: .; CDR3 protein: CASSLFPQGQGADTQYF; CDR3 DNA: TGTGCCAGCAGTCTTTTTCCCCAGGGACAGGGGGCGGATACGCAGTATTTT
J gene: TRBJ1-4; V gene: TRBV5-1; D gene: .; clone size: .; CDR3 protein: CASAQFDFLNEKLFF; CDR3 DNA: TGCGCCAGCGCGCAGTTCGACTTTCTTAATGAAAAACTGTTTTTT